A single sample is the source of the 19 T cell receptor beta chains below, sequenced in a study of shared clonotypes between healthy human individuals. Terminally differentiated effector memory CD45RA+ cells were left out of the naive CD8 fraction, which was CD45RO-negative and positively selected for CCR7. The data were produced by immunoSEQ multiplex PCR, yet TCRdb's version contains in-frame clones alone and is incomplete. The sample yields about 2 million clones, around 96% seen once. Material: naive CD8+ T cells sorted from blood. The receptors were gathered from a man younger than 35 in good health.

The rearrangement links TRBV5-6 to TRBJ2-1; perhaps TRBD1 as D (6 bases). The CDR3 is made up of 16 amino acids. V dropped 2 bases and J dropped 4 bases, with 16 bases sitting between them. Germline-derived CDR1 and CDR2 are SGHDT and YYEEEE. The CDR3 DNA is TGTGCCAGCAGCTTTTCCGCCGGGACACGTTACAATGAGCAGTTCTTC. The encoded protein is CASSFSAGTRYNEQFF.

Here the CDR3 reads CAISAELNQPQHF. The CDR3 DNA is TGTGCCATCAGTGCGGAGCTGAATCAGCCCCAGCATTTT. The rearrangement joins TRBV10-3 to TRBJ1-5; D is uncertain. This CDR3 region has 13 residues. The germline gives CDR1 ENHRY, CDR2 SYGVKD. With 4 bases removed from V and 4 bases from J, the gap between germline ends came to 8 bases.

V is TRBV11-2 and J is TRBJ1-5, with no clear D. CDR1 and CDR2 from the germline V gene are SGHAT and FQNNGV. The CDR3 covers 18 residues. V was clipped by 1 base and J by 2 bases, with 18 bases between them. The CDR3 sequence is CASSLGQAVYDGNQPQHF. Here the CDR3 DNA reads TGTGCCAGCAGCTTAGGTCAGGCGGTATATGATGGCAATCAGCCCCAGCATTTT.

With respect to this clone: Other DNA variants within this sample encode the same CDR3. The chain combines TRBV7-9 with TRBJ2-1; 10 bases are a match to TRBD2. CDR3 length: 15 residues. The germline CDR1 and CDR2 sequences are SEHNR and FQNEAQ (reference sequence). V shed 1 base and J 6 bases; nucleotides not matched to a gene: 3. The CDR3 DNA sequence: TGTGCCAGCAGCTTAGTAGCGGGAGGACCCAATGAGCAGTTCTTC. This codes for CASSLVAGGPNEQFF.

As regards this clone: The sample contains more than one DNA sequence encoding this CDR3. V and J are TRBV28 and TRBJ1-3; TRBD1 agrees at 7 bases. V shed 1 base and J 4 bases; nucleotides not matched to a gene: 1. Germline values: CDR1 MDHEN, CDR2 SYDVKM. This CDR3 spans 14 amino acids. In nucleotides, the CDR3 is TGTGCCAGCAGTTTATTGACAGGGGGAAACACCATATATTTT. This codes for CASSLLTGGNTIYF.

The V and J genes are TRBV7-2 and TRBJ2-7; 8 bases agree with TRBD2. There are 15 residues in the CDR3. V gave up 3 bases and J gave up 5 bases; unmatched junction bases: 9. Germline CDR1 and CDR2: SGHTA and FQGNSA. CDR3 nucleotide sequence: TGTGCCAGCAGCTTGGCTCATACTAGCGGAGACGAGCAGTACTTC. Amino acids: CASSLAHTSGDEQYF.

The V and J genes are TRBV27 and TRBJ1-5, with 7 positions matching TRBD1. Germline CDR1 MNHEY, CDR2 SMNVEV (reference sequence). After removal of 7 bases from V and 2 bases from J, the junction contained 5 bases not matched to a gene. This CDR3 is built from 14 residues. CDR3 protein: CASTLTGGNQPQHF. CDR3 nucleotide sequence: TGTGCCAGCACACTAACAGGGGGCAATCAGCCCCAGCATTTT.

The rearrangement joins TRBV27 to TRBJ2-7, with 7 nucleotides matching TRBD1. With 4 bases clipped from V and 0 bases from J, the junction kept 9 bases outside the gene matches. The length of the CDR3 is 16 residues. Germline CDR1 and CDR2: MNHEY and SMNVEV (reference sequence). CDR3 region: CASSSSSGTVSYEQYF. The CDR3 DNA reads TGTGCCAGCAGTTCCTCTTCCGGGACAGTCTCCTACGAGCAGTACTTC.

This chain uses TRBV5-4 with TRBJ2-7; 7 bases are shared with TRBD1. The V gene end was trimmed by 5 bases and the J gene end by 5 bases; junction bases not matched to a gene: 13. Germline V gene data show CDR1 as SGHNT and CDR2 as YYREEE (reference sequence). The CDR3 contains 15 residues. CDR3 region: CASRFRDSGANEQYF. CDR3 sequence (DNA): TGTGCCAGCAGATTCCGGGACAGTGGGGCCAACGAGCAGTACTTC.

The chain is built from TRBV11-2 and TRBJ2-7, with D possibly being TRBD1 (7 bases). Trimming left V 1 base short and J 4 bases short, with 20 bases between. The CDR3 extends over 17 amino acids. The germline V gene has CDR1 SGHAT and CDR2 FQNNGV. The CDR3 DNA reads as TGTGCCAGCAGCTTAGTCGAGGCGGAGGGGGCACTTTACGAGCAGTACTTC. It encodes CASSLVEAEGALYEQYF.

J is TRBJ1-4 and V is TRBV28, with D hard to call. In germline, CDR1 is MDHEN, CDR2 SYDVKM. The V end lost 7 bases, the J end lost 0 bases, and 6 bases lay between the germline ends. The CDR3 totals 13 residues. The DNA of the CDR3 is TGTGCCAGCAATGCAGCAACTAATGAAAAACTGTTTTTT. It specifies CASNAATNEKLFF.

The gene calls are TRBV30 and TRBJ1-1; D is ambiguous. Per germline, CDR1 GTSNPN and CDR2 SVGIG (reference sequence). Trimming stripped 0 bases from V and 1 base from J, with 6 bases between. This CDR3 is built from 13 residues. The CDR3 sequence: CAWSVVENTEAFF. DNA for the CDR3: TGTGCCTGGAGTGTAGTGGAGAACACTGAAGCTTTCTTT.

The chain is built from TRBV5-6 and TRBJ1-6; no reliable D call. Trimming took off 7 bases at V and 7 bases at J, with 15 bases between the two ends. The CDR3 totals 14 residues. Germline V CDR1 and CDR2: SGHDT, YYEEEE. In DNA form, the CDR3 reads TGTGCCAGCTCATTTGAAACGGGGAATTCACCCCTCCACTTT. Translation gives CASSFETGNSPLHF.

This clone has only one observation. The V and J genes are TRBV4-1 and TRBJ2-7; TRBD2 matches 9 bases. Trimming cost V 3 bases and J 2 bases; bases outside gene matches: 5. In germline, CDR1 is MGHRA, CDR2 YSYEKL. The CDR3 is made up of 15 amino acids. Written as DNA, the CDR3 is TGCGCCAGCAGCCACTCTAGCGGGGCTGCCTACGAGCAGTACTTC. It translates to CASSHSSGAAYEQYF.

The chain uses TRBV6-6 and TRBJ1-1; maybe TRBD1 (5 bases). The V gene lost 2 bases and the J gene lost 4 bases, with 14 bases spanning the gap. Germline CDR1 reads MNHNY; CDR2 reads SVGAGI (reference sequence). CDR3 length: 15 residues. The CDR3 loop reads CASSYGGAGSTEAFF. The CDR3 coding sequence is TGTGCCAGCAGTTACGGCGGGGCCGGGTCCACTGAAGCTTTCTTT.

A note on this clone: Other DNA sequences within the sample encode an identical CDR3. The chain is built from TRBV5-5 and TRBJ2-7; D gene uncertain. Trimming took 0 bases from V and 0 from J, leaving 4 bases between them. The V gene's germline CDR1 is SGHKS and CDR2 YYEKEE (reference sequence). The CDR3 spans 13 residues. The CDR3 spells CASSLASSYEQYF. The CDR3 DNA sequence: TGTGCCAGCAGCTTGGCATCCTCCTACGAGCAGTACTTC.

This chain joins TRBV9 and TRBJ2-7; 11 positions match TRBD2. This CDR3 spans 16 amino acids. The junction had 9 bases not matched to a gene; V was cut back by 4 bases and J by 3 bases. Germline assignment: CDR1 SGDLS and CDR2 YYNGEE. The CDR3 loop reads CASSSETSGDNYEQYF. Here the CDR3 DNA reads TGTGCCAGCAGCTCCGAGACTAGCGGGGACAACTACGAGCAGTACTTC.

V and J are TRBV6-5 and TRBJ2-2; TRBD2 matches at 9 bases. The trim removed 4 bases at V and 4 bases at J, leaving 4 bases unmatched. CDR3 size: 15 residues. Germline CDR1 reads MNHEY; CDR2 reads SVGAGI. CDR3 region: CASSWTSESTGELFF. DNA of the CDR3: TGTGCCAGCAGTTGGACTAGCGAGAGCACCGGGGAGCTGTTTTTT.

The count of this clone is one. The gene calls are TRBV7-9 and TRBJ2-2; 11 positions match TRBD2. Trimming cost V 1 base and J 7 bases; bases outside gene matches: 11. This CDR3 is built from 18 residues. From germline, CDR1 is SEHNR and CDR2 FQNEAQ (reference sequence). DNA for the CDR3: TGTGCCAGCAGCTTAGGATCCGGACTAGCGGGCTCTGGCGGGGAGCTGTTTTTT. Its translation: CASSLGSGLAGSGGELFF. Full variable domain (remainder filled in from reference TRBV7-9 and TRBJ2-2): DTGVSQNPRHKITKRGQNVTFRCDPISEHNRLYWYRQTLGQGPEFLTYFQNEAQLEKSRLLSDRFSAERPKGSFSTLEIQRTEQGDSAMYLCASSLGSGLAGSGGELFFGEGSRLTVL.